Listed below are T cell receptor beta chains from one sample, sequenced in a study of CXCR3-negative and CXCR3-positive naive CD8 T cells. TCRdb re-called the 5' RACE reads; one entry per CDR3 protein, DNA not given. This repertoire includes about 89,000 distinct CDR3 sequences. Sequenced: naive CXCR3+ CD8+ T cells from blood. The receptor set was obtained from a human donor in good health. Some clones in this sample may be carry-over from other donors' samples. CDR3s include the opening cysteine and the closing phenylalanine or tryptophan.

v_gene	j_gene	CDR3aa
TRBV6-5	TRBJ1-1	CASSYSVVDPNEAFF
TRBV7-9	TRBJ2-2	CASSQTSGGQNTGELFF
TRBV7-9	TRBJ2-3	CASSLSWTDTQYF
TRBV7-3	TRBJ1-1	CASSPQGQGIGFSEAFF
TRBV6-2/TRBV6-3	TRBJ1-1	CASSRTGSTEAFF
TRBV7-2	TRBJ2-3	CASSPGTGGDTQYF
TRBV9	TRBJ2-5	CASSVDSQETQYF
TRBV13	TRBJ1-2	CASSSAHGQADYGYTF
TRBV7-9	TRBJ1-5	CASSLGGGYQPQHF
TRBV6-5	TRBJ2-1	CASRSSRGDHNEQFF
TRBV9	TRBJ2-5	CASSVGISGQETQYF
TRBV5-1	TRBJ2-5	CASSAGTGQETQYF
TRBV7-2	TRBJ2-7	CASSTNRGQDSYEQYF
TRBV5-1	TRBJ1-3	CASSLGTTSGNTIYF
TRBV12-3/TRBV12-4	TRBJ2-7	CASSLRGTAYEQYF
TRBV30	TRBJ1-1	CAWPLGDREINTEAFF
TRBV21-1	TRBJ2-2	CASSNHRDTGELFF
TRBV28	TRBJ2-6	CASSSGANVLTF
TRBV4-3	TRBJ2-7	CASSPGESSYEQYF
TRBV20-1	TRBJ2-7	CSLPRGASYEQYF
TRBV28	TRBJ2-7	CASTTSGTSSYEQYF
TRBV7-3	TRBJ2-3	CASSPNPDGTSTDTQYF
TRBV7-3	TRBJ2-1	CASSLSLAGGPSSYNEQFF
TRBV25-1	TRBJ1-2	CASREAKQPYGYTF
TRBV7-2	TRBJ1-2	CASSLSEREYRNYGYTF
TRBV5-1	TRBJ2-1	CASSLALRDYHRNEQFF
TRBV3-1	TRBJ2-1	CASSHQSGGKGNEQFF
TRBV3-1	TRBJ1-1	CASSQDLGANTEAFF
TRBV7-2	TRBJ2-1	CASIREDTNNEQFF
TRBV27	TRBJ2-7	CASSLSSGFYEQYF
TRBV14	TRBJ2-1	CASSLSFGEGGMYNEQFF